Given below is one T cell receptor beta chain in context. Antigen specificity is unknown. Time point given: new active TB diagnosis, blood taken before or within 7 days of starting treatment. Profiled with immunoSEQ multiplex PCR; TCRdb holds only in-frame clones, not every one. In the table there are over 25,000 clones, 90% to 95% of which are singletons. V gave up 4 bases and J gave up 6 bases, with 9 bases separating them. The CDR3 is 11 residues long. The germline V gene has CDR1 DFQATT and CDR2 SNEGSKA (reference sequence). This sample was taken from a study of T cells in tuberculosis. Study-wide results and limits: Smaller distances to GMM-specific TCRs suggested their expansion in active tuberculosis.

The V call is TRBV20-1, the J call TRBJ1-2, with no clear D. The origin of this receptor is an adult with tuberculosis. Some clones in this sample may be carry-over from other donors' samples. This specimen consisted of PBMCs, obtained at tuberculosis diagnosis. CDR3 DNA: TGCAGTGCTATAGTAGGAGATGGCTACACCTTC. Amino acids: CSAIVGDGYTF.